These 11 T cell receptor beta chains came from one sample sequenced in a study of T-cell reconstitution after alpha-beta-depleted transplantation in children. Unique molecular identifiers featured in how the TCRbeta library was prepared. TCRdb re-derived calls from the PCR reads in MiXCR, one entry per CDR3 protein. This table holds hundreds of thousands of distinct CDR3 sequences, about 15% found once. The sequenced sample was PBMCs from the stem cell graft donor, obtained from the stem cell graft. The origin of the receptors is a human donor who donated a stem cell graft to a child with acute myeloid leukemia.

This clonotype came up many times. The V call is TRBV20-1, the J call TRBJ2-5, with D perhaps TRBD2 (6 bases). The germline V gene has CDR1 DFQATT and CDR2 SNEGSKA (reference sequence). The CDR3 spans 12 residues. V lost 4 bases and J lost 5, with 11 bases in between. The CDR3 protein is CSAKDGGETQYF. CDR3 DNA sequence: TGCAGTGCTAAGGACGGGGGTGAGACCCAGTACTTC.

This clonotype has at least ten counts. The chain is built from TRBV12-3 or TRBV12-4 and TRBJ2-1, with 9 positions matching TRBD1. This CDR3 is 17 amino acids long. Trimming at V came to 0 bases and at J to 6 bases, leaving 9 bases not matched to a gene. The CDR3: CASSLAYRQGVGNEQFF. The CDR3 nucleotides read TGTGCCAGCAGTTTAGCCTACAGACAGGGGGTCGGCAATGAGCAGTTCTTC.

A few counts support this clonotype. This chain joins TRBV7-2 and TRBJ1-6; D not resolved. Trimming took off 5 bases at V and 8 bases at J, with 16 bases between the two ends. Germline V gene lookup returns CDR1 SGHTA and CDR2 FQGNSA. The CDR3 spans 15 residues. CDR3 DNA: TGTGCCAGCAGCCTCGGTTTCGGTTCGGATTCACCCCTCCACTTT. This sequence encodes CASSLGFGSDSPLHF.

This chain links TRBV2 with TRBJ2-1, with 7 bases fitting TRBD2. The germline V gene has CDR1 SNHLY and CDR2 FYNNEI. V was pared by 10 bases and J by 5 bases, with 14 bases of the junction left unmatched. This CDR3 has 15 residues. This CDR3 is CAKQHSSGAHNEQFF. The DNA of the CDR3 is TGTGCCAAACAGCACTCAAGCGGGGCGCACAATGAGCAGTTCTTC.

V is TRBV27 and J is TRBJ2-5, with 9 bases identical to TRBD2. Per germline, CDR1 MNHEY and CDR2 SMNVEV (reference sequence). The V and J ends lost 3 bases and 2 bases, in that order; junction bases with no gene match: 16. This CDR3 has 19 amino acids. The DNA of the CDR3 is TGTGCCAGCAGTTTTTCCGGCGGACCGAGCGGGGGGATACAAGAGACCCAGTACTTC. It yields the protein CASSFSGGPSGGIQETQYF.

The table lists this clonotype with a few counts. This sequence joins TRBV11-1 and TRBJ2-1, with 9 bases fitting TRBD2. The CDR3 has 18 residues. Germline loops: CDR1 SGHAT, CDR2 FQDESV (reference sequence). V lost 0 bases, J lost 2 bases, and 8 bases stayed unmatched. The DNA for the CDR3 is TGTGCCAGCAGCTTAGCGTCCGGGGGCGGGGGGGCCTACAATGAGCAGTTCTTC. Translation gives CASSLASGGGGAYNEQFF.

This clonotype turned up a few times. J is TRBJ1-5 and V is TRBV11-2; no definite D call. The ends were cut back, 3 bases at V and 9 bases at J, with 12 bases in the middle. The CDR3 spans 13 residues. Germline V gives CDR1 SGHAT, CDR2 FQNNGV. Written as DNA, the CDR3 is TGTGCCAGCAGCTTCTGGGAGGTTGGGCCCCAGCATTTT. It yields the protein CASSFWEVGPQHF.

This clonotype showed up many times. The chain's CDR3 is CATSEGDFTGRLYEQYF. The CDR3 region has the DNA TGTGCCACCAGTGAGGGAGACTTTACCGGGAGATTGTACGAGCAGTACTTC. The chain links TRBV24-1 to TRBJ2-7, with D perhaps TRBD2 (6 bases). With 4 bases removed from V and 4 bases from J, the gap between germline ends came to 22 bases. Per germline, CDR1 KGHDR and CDR2 SFDVKD. CDR3 length equals 17 residues.

The table lists this clonotype with a few counts. The chain's CDR3 is CSVVWGGERNTDTQYF. In DNA, the CDR3 is TGCAGCGTTGTCTGGGGGGGGGAACGAAACACAGATACGCAGTATTTT. This chain links TRBV29-1 with TRBJ2-3; 7 bases fit TRBD2. Trimming took 4 bases from V and 2 from J; bases not matched to a gene: 12. Germline CDR1 SQVTM, CDR2 ANQGSEA. This CDR3 contains 16 residues.

This sequence joins TRBV27 and TRBJ2-3, with a possible D match to TRBD2 (6 bases). CDR3 length equals 15 residues. V dropped 7 bases and J dropped 6 bases, with 20 bases sitting between them. The germline CDR1 and CDR2 sequences are MNHEY and SMNVEV (reference sequence). The CDR3, as DNA: TGTGCCAGCACCCCCTTGGGGACTTTACAGGATACGCAGTATTTT. Residues: CASTPLGTLQDTQYF.

This clonotype was detected many times. The chain is built from TRBV29-1 and TRBJ1-2, with 8 bases that match TRBD1. The CDR3 is 14 amino acids. The ends lost 4 bases at V and 7 bases at J; junction bases unmatched: 11. Per the germline V gene, CDR1 is SQVTM and CDR2 is ANQGSEA. CDR3 nucleotides: TGCAGCGTTGGACCGGGACAGGAGGAAGGTGGCTACACCTTC. Its translation is CSVGPGQEEGGYTF.